These T cell receptor beta chains were read from a single sample in a study of T cell responses to AZD1222 COVID-19 vaccine. Measured with immunoSEQ multiplex PCR; TCRdb has only the in-frame clones, and not every one. Among approximately 180,000 clones listed, roughly 90% were seen once. The sequences come from peripheral blood, collected on day 0 of AZD1222 vaccination. These receptors came from an adult in good health. Each CDR3 is given with its conserved first and last residue. Fields, in order: D gene, clone size, J gene, V gene, CDR3 protein, CDR3 DNA. The D gene is left open where the match is weak. Clone size is stated in some rows and not others, as once, few, many or a class when expanded.

>-|-|TRBJ2-3|TRBV12-3/TRBV12-4
CASSSGLASQYF
TGTGCCAGCAGTTCAGGGCTAGCATCGCAGTATTTT
>-|-|TRBJ1-3|TRBV10-3
CAISDHRASSGNTIYF
TGTGCCATCAGTGACCACAGGGCGAGCTCTGGAAACACCATATATTTT
>-|once|TRBJ1-1|TRBV30
CAWRQNTEAFF
TGTGCCTGGAGACAGAACACTGAAGCTTTCTTT
>-|-|TRBJ2-1|TRBV11-3
CASSLGGQGGEQFF
TGTGCCAGCAGCTTAGGCGGCCAGGGGGGCGAGCAGTTCTTC
>-|-|TRBJ1-1|TRBV27
CASSFKGFTTEAFF
TGTGCCAGCAGTTTTAAGGGTTTTACCACTGAAGCTTTCTTT
>TRBD1|-|TRBJ1-2|TRBV9
CASSLIGTGGESGYTF
TGTGCCAGCAGCCTAATAGGGACAGGGGGCGAATCTGGCTACACCTTC
>-|few|TRBJ2-5|TRBV11-1
CASSQTGLQETQYF
TGTGCCAGCAGCCAAACAGGGTTACAAGAGACCCAGTACTTC
>-|-|TRBJ1-2|TRBV3-1/TRBV3-2
CASSPGQPSGYTF
TGTGCCAGCAGCCCCGGACAGCCTAGCGGCTACACCTTC
>-|-|TRBJ2-3|TRBV10-3
CAISKGGSTDTQYF
TGTGCCATCAGCAAGGGGGGTAGCACAGATACGCAGTATTTT
>-|-|TRBJ1-1|TRBV2
CASSTRTDLNTEAFF
TGTGCCAGCAGTACAAGGACAGATTTGAACACTGAAGCTTTCTTT
>TRBD2|-|TRBJ2-1|TRBV18
CASSPPGLAGGENEQFF
TGTGCCAGCTCACCACCGGGGCTAGCGGGAGGGGAAAATGAGCAGTTCTTC
>TRBD2|-|TRBJ2-1|TRBV4-2
CASSQGSGSSYNEQFF
TGTGCCAGCAGCCAAGGTAGCGGGAGCTCCTACAATGAGCAGTTCTTC
>-|-|TRBJ1-2|TRBV9
CASSGPRGDYGYTF
TGTGCCAGCAGCGGCCCCAGGGGCGACTATGGCTACACCTTC
>-|-|TRBJ1-5|TRBV3-1/TRBV3-2
CASSQGSSNQPQHF
TGTGCCAGCAGTCAAGGGAGTAGCAATCAGCCCCAGCATTTT
>-|-|TRBJ1-2|TRBV7-9
CASSSVLQGLANYGYTF
TGTGCCAGCAGCTCTGTGTTACAGGGACTCGCTAACTATGGCTACACCTTC
>TRBD1|-|TRBJ2-6|TRBV5-1
CASSPQTGTNVLTF
TGCGCCAGCAGCCCACAGACAGGGACCAACGTCCTGACTTTC
>-|-|TRBJ1-5|TRBV7-8
CASSFTDTHQPQHF
TGTGCCAGCAGCTTTACAGACACGCATCAGCCCCAGCATTTT
>-|-|TRBJ1-1|TRBV6-5
CASKLGNTEAFF
TGTGCCAGCAAATTGGGGAACACTGAAGCTTTCTTT
>-|-|TRBJ2-1|TRBV9
CASSVAISSVYNEQFF
TGTGCCAGCAGCGTAGCTATCAGTTCAGTATACAATGAGCAGTTCTTC
>-|-|TRBJ1-6|TRBV2
CASSHPGAGSPLHF
TGTGCCAGCAGCCATCCTGGTGCGGGGTCACCCCTCCACTTT
>-|-|TRBJ1-1|TRBV15
CATSRDGREWTEAFF
TGTGCCACCAGCAGAGACGGCAGGGAGTGGACTGAAGCTTTCTTT
>TRBD1|-|TRBJ1-5|TRBV6-5
CASFRQGPNQPQHF
TGTGCCAGCTTCAGACAGGGACCCAATCAGCCCCAGCATTTT
>TRBD2|-|TRBJ2-2|TRBV5-1
CASSQPGTSGRSSGELFF
TGCGCCAGCAGCCAACCCGGGACTAGCGGGAGGAGTAGCGGGGAGCTGTTTTTT
>TRBD2|few|TRBJ2-1|TRBV3-1/TRBV3-2
CASSQESLAGSYNEQFF
TGTGCCAGCAGCCAAGAGTCACTAGCGGGCTCCTACAATGAGCAGTTCTTC
>-|-|TRBJ1-2|TRBV20-1
CSARDRAF
TGCAGTGCTAGGGACCGAGCCTTC
>TRBD1|-|TRBJ1-1|TRBV5-1
CASSVGQGITEAFF
TGCGCCAGCAGCGTGGGACAGGGGATCACTGAAGCTTTCTTT
>TRBD1|-|TRBJ1-1|TRBV18
CASSPTPQGGGRGTEAFF
TGTGCCAGCTCACCCACTCCCCAAGGAGGGGGCCGGGGCACTGAAGCTTTCTTT
>TRBD2|-|TRBJ2-1|TRBV18
CASSPPGLAYNEQFF
TGTGCCAGCTCACCACCGGGACTAGCCTACAATGAGCAGTTCTTC
>TRBD2|-|TRBJ2-1|TRBV28
CASNRDQGSGRGNEQFF
TGTGCCAGCAATCGAGACCAGGGTAGCGGGAGGGGGAATGAGCAGTTCTTC
>-|once|TRBJ1-5|TRBV5-1
CASSPDGGNQPQHF
TGCGCCAGCAGCCCCGACGGGGGTAATCAGCCCCAGCATTTT
>-|-|TRBJ1-2|TRBV6-5
CASSFRAFNYGYTF
TGTGCCAGCAGTTTCAGGGCTTTTAACTATGGCTACACCTTC
>-|-|TRBJ2-7|TRBV6-5
CASSYSPGRTSYEQYF
TGTGCCAGCAGTTACTCTCCCGGCCGCACATCCTACGAGCAGTACTTC
>-|-|TRBJ1-2|TRBV7-9
CASSLGGALDYGYTF
TGTGCCAGCAGCCTCGGGGGGGCACTCGACTATGGCTACACCTTC